The TCR beta chain under discussion was sequenced for a study of beta chain features in type 1 diabetes. Study as a whole: Summed over all samples, the examined sorted cells came to 95 million to 130 million. Study-level points and caveats: TCRB repertoires of naive, central memory and Treg cells appeared more similar among patients than among healthy donors.

With regard to this clone: As yet, its antigen is unknown.

Reverse transcription of all isolated RNA meant that expressed TCRB transcripts were sequenced. Regulatory, naive and central memory T cell samples averaged about 3.57 million reads. The assay was immunoSEQ multiplex PCR, and TCRdb's table has in-frame clones only and misses some. This sample has a few hundred thousand clones, with 25% to 30% found just once. CDR3 length: 13 residues. Germline assignment: CDR1 LNHDA and CDR2 SQIVND (reference sequence). Trimming left V 0 bases short and J 4 bases short, with 4 bases between. The rearrangement uses TRBV19 and TRBJ1-5; D is ambiguous. The clonotype originates from a man under 40 in good health. The sequenced material came from central memory CD4+ T cells from blood. The CDR3 sequence: CASSIERNQPQHF. For the CDR3, the DNA is TGTGCCAGTAGTATAGAGCGAAATCAGCCCCAGCATTTT.